This entry lists 21 T cell receptor beta chains sequenced from one sample in a study of OX40 agonist ivuxolimab in advanced cancers. Sequenced by immunoSEQ multiplex PCR; TCRdb stores in-frame clones only, minus some. This table holds about 24,000 clones, just over 90% found once. Sequencing used CD4+ or CD8+ T cells sorted from blood, obtained in a trial of the OX40 agonist ivuxolimab. The receptors were sampled from an adult with an advanced solid tumor such as melanoma, head and neck, liver or kidney cancer.

J is TRBJ1-1 and V is TRBV6-6; D ambiguous. The V gene lost 6 bases and the J gene lost 5 bases, with 16 bases spanning the gap. Germline V gene lookup returns CDR1 MNHNY and CDR2 SVGAGI (reference sequence). The CDR3 consists of 14 residues. CDR3 in DNA: TGTGCCAGCAGCCGAGGATCCCCGGGGACTGAAGCTTTCTTT. It translates to CASSRGSPGTEAFF.

The chain has TRBV10-3 and TRBJ2-6; no definite D call. The CDR3 is made up of 12 amino acids. The germline gives CDR1 ENHRY, CDR2 SYGVKD. The germline V and J ends were trimmed by 10 bases and 1 base, with 5 bases remaining between them. CDR3 loop: CASSSGANVLTF. As DNA, the CDR3 is TGTGCCAGCTCGTCTGGGGCCAACGTCCTGACTTTC.

The chain employs TRBV18 and TRBJ1-1, with a weak D call TRBD1 (5 bases). The V gene's germline CDR1 is KGHSH and CDR2 LQKENI. V lost 4 bases and J lost 0, with 18 bases in between. The CDR3 is 17 amino acids. In nucleotides, the CDR3 is TGTGCCAGCTCACAGCAGGGCTTTACAACCATGAACACTGAAGCTTTCTTT. It encodes CASSQQGFTTMNTEAFF.

The chain employs TRBV7-9 and TRBJ2-5, with D uncertain. Trimming stripped 1 base from V and 3 bases from J, with 12 bases between. Germline V gene sequence: CDR1 SEHNR, CDR2 FQNEAQ (reference sequence). There are 15 residues in the CDR3. CDR3 sequence (DNA): TGTGCCAGCAGCTTAGGGTGGGTAGAGAAAGAGACCCAGTACTTC. It translates to CASSLGWVEKETQYF.

V gene TRBV4-1 combines with J gene TRBJ2-7; 11 bases fit TRBD1. CDR3 length: 14 residues. The junction had 7 bases not matched to a gene; V was cut back by 5 bases and J by 7 bases. CDR1 and CDR2 (germline): MGHRA, YSYEKL. The DNA of the CDR3 is TGCGCCAGCAGCGGCCGGGACAGGGGGGAAGAGCAGTACTTC. It specifies CASSGRDRGEEQYF.

The chain joins TRBV4-1 to TRBJ2-3, with 9 bases that match TRBD1. V dropped 0 bases and J dropped 4; count of bases not matched to a gene: 14. The CDR3 length is 19 residues. Germline CDR1 MGHRA, CDR2 YSYEKL. The CDR3 protein is CASSQEETGGATVADTQYF. The DNA for the CDR3 is TGCGCCAGCAGCCAAGAGGAGACAGGGGGAGCTACGGTGGCAGATACGCAGTATTTT.

V and J are TRBV7-9 and TRBJ1-1; D uncertain. Germline loops: CDR1 SEHNR, CDR2 FQNEAQ (reference sequence). The CDR3 has 13 residues. V was pared by 7 bases and J by 0 bases, with 9 bases between. The CDR3, as DNA: TGTGCCAGCATCTTTGGGGTGAACACTGAAGCTTTCTTT. This translates into CASIFGVNTEAFF.

V is TRBV19 and J is TRBJ2-5; weak D call: TRBD2 (6 bases). There are 14 residues in the CDR3. Germline CDR1 is LNHDA and CDR2 is SQIVND (reference sequence). With 5 bases removed from V and 5 bases from J, the gap between germline ends came to 15 bases. The CDR3 loop reads CASSLSTRRETQYF. CDR3 in DNA: TGTGCCAGTAGTTTATCGACTAGACGGGAGACCCAGTACTTC.

The table lists this clone with a count of one. This chain links TRBV15 with TRBJ2-7, with TRBD2 identical over 9 bases. Germline V lookup: CDR1 LNHNV, CDR2 YYDKDF (reference sequence). V was pared by 5 bases and J by 5 bases, with 7 bases of the junction left unmatched. The CDR3 runs to 14 residues. CDR3 loop: CATSQRGALDEQYF. CDR3 in DNA: TGTGCCACCAGCCAGCGGGGGGCGTTAGACGAGCAGTACTTC.

The chain combines TRBV7-8 with TRBJ2-5, with unresolved D. Germline CDR1 SGHVS, CDR2 FQNEAQ. V was cut by 3 bases and J by 2 bases, with 7 bases left in between. CDR3 length: 13 amino acids. The CDR3 is CASSFGQQETQYF. The CDR3 nucleotides read TGTGCCAGCAGCTTCGGGCAGCAAGAGACCCAGTACTTC.

The chain couples TRBV10-2 to TRBJ1-5; TRBD1 might be the D (6 bases). CDR1 is WSHSY and CDR2 is SAAADI in the germline V gene. V lost 7 bases and J 6 bases, leaving 13 bases between the germline ends. The CDR3 extends over 13 amino acids. The CDR3 sequence: CASKGGVFQPQHF. The CDR3 DNA is TGCGCCAGCAAAGGGGGGGTTTTTCAGCCCCAGCATTTT.

This sequence joins TRBV4-1 and TRBJ1-4; D remains ambiguous. CDR1 and CDR2 (germline): MGHRA, YSYEKL. Trimming shortened V by 0 bases and J by 5 bases, and 10 bases separated the two germline ends. The CDR3 runs 15 residues. The CDR3, as DNA: TGCGCCAGCAGCCAAGATTACCAGACCAATGAAAAACTGTTTTTT. Translating gives CASSQDYQTNEKLFF.

The chain links TRBV30 to TRBJ2-1; tentative D call: TRBD1 (6 bases). The CDR3 runs 15 residues. The V end lost 0 bases, the J end lost 13 bases, and 22 bases lay between the germline ends. Germline lookup yields CDR1 GTSNPN and CDR2 SVGIG (reference sequence). CDR3 loop: CAWSVPGRVRTEQFF. Here the CDR3 DNA reads TGTGCCTGGAGTGTACCGGGGCGTGTCAGGACAGAACAGTTCTTC. Together with reference TRBV30 and TRBJ2-1, the CDR3 gives the full variable domain: SQTIHQWPATLVQPVGSPLSLECTVEGTSNPNLYWYRQAAGRGLQLLFYSVGIGQISSEVPQNLSASRPQDRQFILSSKKLLLSDSGFYLCAWSVPGRVRTEQFFGPGTRLTVL.

This chain uses TRBV11-3 with TRBJ1-1, with 10 bases aligning to TRBD1. Per germline, CDR1 SGHNT and CDR2 YENEEA. CDR3 length: 14 residues. J gave up 5 bases and V 5 bases, and 5 bases lay outside the gene matches. This CDR3 is CASSRGQGGTEAFF. The CDR3 nucleotides are TGTGCCAGCAGCCGAGGACAGGGGGGGACTGAAGCTTTCTTT.

This clone was found once. The rearrangement uses TRBV27 and TRBJ2-3; either TRBD1 or TRBD2 may fit D (5 bases each). Trimming removed 6 bases from V and 4 bases from J, with 14 bases in between. Germline CDR1 and CDR2: MNHEY and SMNVEV (reference sequence). The CDR3 sequence is 14 residues long. CDR3 nucleotides: TGTGCCAGCAGCGCTACTAGAGGGGCAGATACGCAGTATTTT. Translating it yields CASSATRGADTQYF.

The genes are TRBV2 and TRBJ1-6, with D possibly being TRBD1 (6 bases). V lost 7 bases and J 7 bases, leaving 11 bases between the germline ends. Germline CDR1 and CDR2: SNHLY and FYNNEI. The CDR3 length is 13 residues. The CDR3 coding sequence is TGTGCCAGCAAGAGGGGGGTGAATTCACCCCTCCACTTT. Amino acids: CASKRGVNSPLHF.

The chain uses TRBV9 and TRBJ2-7; D gene unclear. V was cut by 0 bases and J by 2 bases, with 9 bases left in between. CDR1 is SGDLS and CDR2 is YYNGEE in the germline V gene. This CDR3 is built from 14 residues. CDR3 nucleotide sequence: TGTGCCAGCAGCGTAGGGCAGGTGACCTACGAGCAGTACTTC. Its translation: CASSVGQVTYEQYF.

This chain joins TRBV4-3 and TRBJ2-5, with D perhaps given as TRBD1 or TRBD2 (5 bases each). Trimming left V 0 bases short and J 3 bases short, with 17 bases between. The CDR3 runs 17 residues. The V gene's germline CDR1 is LGHNA and CDR2 YSLEER. The DNA for the CDR3 is TGCGCCAGCAGCCAAGATCGGTGGGGGACCCACAAAGAGACCCAGTACTTC. Residues: CASSQDRWGTHKETQYF.

The chain is built from TRBV19 and TRBJ1-2; no clear D. Germline CDR1 is LNHDA and CDR2 is SQIVND (reference sequence). The V end lost 3 bases, the J end lost 0 bases, and 8 bases lay between the germline ends. The CDR3 spans 14 residues. CDR3 in DNA: TGTGCCAGTAGTATGTCGGTCGCTAACTATGGCTACACCTTC. It is translated as CASSMSVANYGYTF.

This sequence joins TRBV4-3 and TRBJ2-6; D might be TRBD2 (7 bases). Looked up from germline, CDR1 is LGHNA and CDR2 is YSLEER. The ends were cut back, 3 bases at V and 2 bases at J, with 20 bases in the middle. There are 19 residues in the CDR3. The CDR3 is CASSQGGGTLGTGANVLTF. In DNA form, the CDR3 reads TGCGCCAGCAGCCAGGGAGGGGGGACGTTGGGTACTGGGGCCAACGTCCTGACTTTC.

V usage is TRBV5-6 and J usage is TRBJ1-1; 11 bases map to TRBD1. V lost 3 bases and J lost 5; bases outside the gene matches: 6. This CDR3 comprises 15 residues. Germline CDR1 reads SGHDT; CDR2 reads YYEEEE. This chain's CDR3 is CASSSGTGGDTEAFF. CDR3 nucleotide sequence: TGTGCCAGCAGCTCCGGGACAGGGGGTGATACTGAAGCTTTCTTT.